The subject of this entry is one T cell receptor (beta chain). Which antigen it targets is not known. Base-call qualities are not available, and no considerably larger clone is one nucleotide away. The sample belongs to a study of beta chain features in type 1 diabetes (dated by TCRdb to the late 2010s). About the full investigation: Mean age, gender distribution, total cell number and subset yield were not different between patients and healthy donors. A total of roughly 100 million sorted cells were examined across all samples, and the number of cells per subset was strongly correlated with RNA yield. The study compared TCRB repertoires of sorted circulating CD4+ T cell subsets between recently diagnosed type 1 diabetes patients and matched healthy donors. Naive and central memory subsets were obtained from all 30 or so donors, but regulatory and stem cell-like memory subsets were isolated from only 8 patients and about 8 healthy donors.

V is cut by 2 bases and J by 7 bases, and the space between the germline ends is 12 bases. Its CDR3 holds 13 amino acids, cysteine through phenylalanine. Here the CDR3 DNA is all that survives: 39 bases in frame from base 1. CDR1 and CDR2 are read off the germline V gene as SNHLY and FYNNEI. The entire isolated RNA was reverse transcribed using the High Capacity cDNA Reverse Transcription Kit, and thus expressed TCRB transcripts were sequenced. Naive, central memory and regulatory T cell samples underwent deep immunoSEQ sequencing, averaging around 4 million total reads per sample. Sorted cells were lysed in RLT buffer and RNA was extracted with DNase-treated RNeasy Micro or Mini kits, depending on cell number. Each cell subset was processed separately to prevent cross-contamination, with patient and healthy donor samples processed together. The immunoSEQ multiplex PCR was used to amplify TCRB sequences from cDNA, generating 87-bp fragments that spanned the CDR3 region. Amplicons were sequenced on the Illumina HiSeq platform. The paper's data handling went like this. PCR bias was corrected computationally using synthetic template baselines, and reads within Hamming distance 2 were collapsed, with unmergeable singletons discarded. Reads were aligned to IMGT to assign V, D and J genes, CDR3 length, and insertions or deletions at six rearrangement sites. Within each subset, clonotype counts were normalized to sorted cell number, after which true diversity and Gini coefficients were computed with the tcR R package. Repertoire sharing was quantified using the overlap coefficient calculated on TCRB nucleotide sequences. The immuneACCESS repertoire file appears here via TCRdb, limited to in-frame rearrangements. These files lack a portion of the clones; in checked studies, under half of the deficit traces to unresolved V genes, and the cause of the others is not known. V and J calls and clone size are copied from that table; D and trimming were computed from the DNA. The sample includes hundreds of thousands of clones, with less than 15% observed a single time. The leading ten clones occupy 6.7% of the sample.

A single peripheral blood draw of about 116 mL on average was collected from each donor into heparinised tubes. A BD FACSAria II was used to sort naive, central memory, regulatory and stem cell-like memory CD4+ T cells with a panel that included CD45RO, CCR7, CD25, CD127, CD95 and CD27. Purity was above 95% for every sorted population. PBMCs were separated immediately by Lymphoprep density gradient centrifugation and were stained directly, without being cultured. To minimize batch effects, samples were stained and sorted in pairs, one healthy donor with one patient per experiment. Points the paper makes about the study in general: PCR may preferentially amplify shorter templates, but because patient and control samples were amplified and corrected together, any resulting skew would affect both groups equally. Because small numbers of individuals were included in the HLA sub-analyses, any influence of HLA type on TCRB rearrangement was left unresolved. Type 1 diabetes patients showed a moderate but significant shortening of TCRB CDR3 length in all four CD4+ subsets. Sequencing cDNA rather than genomic DNA could over-represent highly expressing activated cells, although activation and CD3 levels did not differ between groups. Fewer insertions and more nucleotide deletions at VDJ recombination sites were observed in patients with type 1 diabetes, implying thymic rearrangement abnormalities. Naive, central memory and regulatory TCRB repertoires appeared more similar among patients than among healthy donors.

The chain is encoded by TRBV2 joined to TRBJ2-7; the D segment could be TRBD2, given 5 matching bases. Sequences were obtained from central memory CD4+ T cells from blood. This clonotype originated in a man aged 30 to 39 in good health. The sequence in DNA is TGTGCCAGCAGTGAATCGGACTTTTGGGAGCAGTACTTC. This is translated as CASSESDFWEQYF.